One sample yielded the 14 T cell receptor beta chains listed below, sequenced in a study of T cell responses to AZD1222 COVID-19 vaccine. Data came from immunoSEQ multiplex PCR; TCRdb stores just in-frame clones and leaves some out. The sample gives under 110,000 clones, roughly 90% of which show up once; roughly 5.1% is in the top ten. Sequences were derived from peripheral blood, sampled on day 0 of AZD1222 vaccination. These receptors were taken from an adult in good health.

V gene TRBV5-4 combines with J gene TRBJ2-6; no reliable D call. The V gene's germline CDR1 is SGHNT and CDR2 YYREEE (reference sequence). The CDR3 totals 15 residues. The ends were cut back, 0 bases at V and 2 bases at J, with 6 bases in the middle. CDR3 protein: CASSLAGAGANVLTF. The CDR3 region has the DNA TGTGCCAGCAGCTTGGCAGGCGCTGGGGCCAACGTCCTGACTTTC.

The rearrangement uses TRBV11-3 and TRBJ2-3; D might be TRBD2 (6 bases). Looked up from germline, CDR1 is SGHNT and CDR2 is YENEEA. The CDR3 sequence is 16 residues long. Between the trimmed V and J ends, which lost 4 bases and 0 bases, there was a span of 14 bases. The CDR3 is CASSSRASGSTDTQYF. The CDR3, as DNA: TGTGCCAGCAGCTCACGAGCGAGCGGGAGCACAGATACGCAGTATTTT.

J is TRBJ1-5 and V is TRBV18; the D is unclear. V was cut by 2 bases and J by 0 bases, with 5 bases left in between. Germline loops: CDR1 KGHSH, CDR2 LQKENI. This CDR3 spans 14 amino acids. The CDR3 loop is CASSPDNSNQPQHF. The CDR3 DNA sequence: TGTGCCAGCTCACCAGACAATAGCAATCAGCCCCAGCATTTT.

The chain links TRBV27 to TRBJ2-7; D not certain. Germline assignment: CDR1 MNHEY and CDR2 SMNVEV (reference sequence). The ends were cut back, 5 bases at V and 2 bases at J, with 10 bases in the middle. CDR3 length: 13 amino acids. The CDR3 DNA reads TGTGCCAGCAGTCTCGGAGAAACCTACGAGCAGTACTTC. Protein: CASSLGETYEQYF.

The chain joins TRBV4-1 to TRBJ2-5; D is ambiguous. V lost 2 bases and J lost 0, with 4 bases in between. Germline assignment: CDR1 MGHRA and CDR2 YSYEKL. CDR3 size: 13 residues. CDR3 nucleotide sequence: TGCGCCAGCAGCCAACGGGACCAAGAGACCCAGTACTTC. As protein: CASSQRDQETQYF.

This chain joins TRBV19 and TRBJ1-1; 7 bases line up with TRBD1. Per germline, CDR1 LNHDA and CDR2 SQIVND (reference sequence). The CDR3 covers 14 residues. Trimming took 6 bases from V and 1 from J; bases not matched to a gene: 5. The DNA for the CDR3 is TGTGCCAGTAGCCTGGGACAGCGGAACACTGAAGCTTTCTTT. Amino acids: CASSLGQRNTEAFF.

This chain joins TRBV12-3 or TRBV12-4 and TRBJ2-2, with D maybe TRBD2 (5 bases). The CDR3 spans 13 residues. Trimming took 1 base from V and 6 from J, leaving 6 bases between them. The CDR3 sequence: CASSLGGPGELFF. CDR3 coding DNA: TGTGCCAGCAGTTTAGGAGGGCCCGGGGAGCTGTTTTTT.

The CDR3 bases are TGTGCCAGCAGCGTTGACAGATGGAACATTCAGTACTTC. Translation: CASSVDRWNIQYF. The chain is built from TRBV7-8 and TRBJ2-4; TRBD1 is a possible D gene (5 bases). From germline, CDR1 is SGHVS and CDR2 FQNEAQ. Trimming removed 5 bases at V and 7 bases at J, with 12 bases between. The CDR3 consists of 13 residues.

This chain connects TRBV4-2 to TRBJ2-7; D might be TRBD1 or TRBD2, each matching 5 bases. The CDR3 has 14 amino acids. V lost 0 bases and J 3 bases, leaving 9 bases between the germline ends. CDR1 is LGHNA and CDR2 is YNFKEQ in the germline V gene. The CDR3 DNA is TGTGCCAGCAGCCAAGATGGGACGGACTACGAGCAGTACTTC. Its translation: CASSQDGTDYEQYF.

V and J are TRBV28 and TRBJ1-1, with D perhaps matching TRBD1 (6 bases). CDR3 length equals 14 residues. The germline V and J ends were trimmed by 6 bases and 5 bases, with 16 bases remaining between them. Germline CDR1 MDHEN, CDR2 SYDVKM. DNA of the CDR3: TGTGCCAGCAGCTCTGGACAGATTCTAACTGAAGCTTTCTTT. Its protein product is CASSSGQILTEAFF.

The V call is TRBV7-6, the J call TRBJ2-7, with 8 bases lining up with TRBD2. The V gene end was trimmed by 4 bases and the J gene end by 6 bases; junction bases not matched to a gene: 14. CDR1 is SGHVS, CDR2 FNYEAQ, per germline. The CDR3 extends over 16 amino acids. The CDR3 reads CASSSLVGAGVGEQYF. In DNA form, the CDR3 reads TGTGCCAGCAGCTCCCTAGTGGGAGCGGGAGTCGGCGAGCAGTACTTC.

The chain carries TRBV6-5 and TRBJ1-2, with a tentative D call TRBD1 (5 bases). The length of the CDR3 is 13 residues. V was trimmed by 7 bases and J by 7 bases, leaving 16 bases between them. CDR1 MNHEY and CDR2 SVGAGI come from the germline V gene. The CDR3 region has the DNA TGTGCCAGCATCCCCGCGGGGAGGGGTGGCTACACCTTC. Amino acids: CASIPAGRGGYTF.

The chain couples TRBV14 to TRBJ1-1; D might be TRBD1 (5 bases). CDR1 and CDR2 from the germline V gene are SGHDN and FVKESK. Trimming took off 1 base at V and 3 bases at J, with 12 bases between the two ends. The CDR3 length is 15 residues. The CDR3 protein is CASSQVMGPYTEAFF. In DNA, the CDR3 is TGTGCCAGCAGCCAAGTGATGGGACCCTACACTGAAGCTTTCTTT.

The V and J genes are TRBV9 and TRBJ1-2; D remains ambiguous. CDR3 length: 12 amino acids. From germline, CDR1 is SGDLS and CDR2 YYNGEE. V lost 0 bases and J 6 bases, leaving 6 bases between the germline ends. The CDR3 coding sequence is TGTGCCAGCAGCGTAGAACGGGATGGCTACACCTTC. This translates into CASSVERDGYTF.